Listed here are 4 T cell receptor beta chains from one sample, sequenced in a study of blood T cell repertoires in COVID-19. Some clones are missing from TCRdb's copy, which holds only in-frame ones; the method was immunoSEQ multiplex PCR. The sample records some 300,000 clones, approximately 88% being singletons. The sequencing input was peripheral blood. The receptors shown here come from a woman under 40 who had recovered from COVID-19.

The rearrangement links TRBV24-1 to TRBJ2-3; the match to TRBD1 covers 7 bases. The CDR3 is 14 amino acids. Germline V gives CDR1 KGHDR, CDR2 SFDVKD. J lost 6 bases, V lost 0 bases, and 2 bases had no gene match. In DNA form, the CDR3 reads TGTGCCACCAGTGATTTGTCCAGGGGGGATACGCAGTATTTT. Encoded protein: CATSDLSRGDTQYF.

CDR3 sequence reads: CAWSAGQTNQPQHF. The DNA for the CDR3 is TGTGCCTGGAGTGCGGGACAGACCAATCAGCCCCAGCATTTT. The rearrangement uses TRBV30 and TRBJ1-5; 7 bases fit TRBD1. The germline gives CDR1 GTSNPN, CDR2 SVGIG (reference sequence). This CDR3 is built from 14 residues. The J segment lost 3 bases and the V segment lost 1 base, leaving 3 bases of the junction unmatched.

The genes are TRBV5-1 and TRBJ2-7, with 7 bases aligning to TRBD1. V was pared by 4 bases and J by 1 base, with 11 bases of the junction left unmatched. The germline CDR1 and CDR2 sequences are SGHRS and YFSETQ. The CDR3 runs to 16 residues. The CDR3 DNA reads TGCGCCAGCAGCCCAATTAGGGACAGTGAGTCCTACGAGCAGTACTTC. Translated: CASSPIRDSESYEQYF.

The rearrangement links TRBV12-3 or TRBV12-4 to TRBJ2-7; TRBD1 matches at 11 bases. The CDR3 runs 13 residues. V lost 5 bases, J lost 7 bases, and 4 bases stayed unmatched. The CDR3 is CASSGQGAEEQYF. The CDR3, as DNA: TGTGCCAGCAGTGGACAGGGGGCGGAAGAGCAGTACTTC.